A single sample is the source of the 19 T cell receptor beta chains below, sequenced in a study of regulatory T cells in long-lasting Graves disease. Building the TCR beta libraries relied on iRepertoire HTBI primers, and CDR3 regions underwent Arm-PCR. TCRdb called the multiplex PCR reads again in MiXCR, with one record for every CDR3 protein. Here the sample spans 700,000 or so distinct CDR3 sequences, 25% to 35% being singletons. Described time point: persistent/refractory GD, antithyroid drugs over 5 years with positive TRAb. The authors made the TCR library using RNA they extracted from PBMCs. This sample comprised peripheral blood mononuclear cells (PBMCs), obtained when the disease was refractory, from a patient treated with antithyroid drugs. The origin of the receptors is a female donor with Graves disease.

This clonotype has just a few counts. The gene calls are TRBV20-1 and TRBJ2-7, with 11 bases that match TRBD2. J gave up 3 bases and V 0 bases, and 4 bases lay outside the gene matches. The CDR3 loop spans 15 amino acids. CDR1 is DFQATT and CDR2 is SNEGSKA in the germline V gene (reference sequence). The DNA for the CDR3 is TGCAGTGCTAGAGATAAGCTAGCGGGGGGCTACGAGCAGTACTTC. This encodes CSARDKLAGGYEQYF.

The chain uses TRBV11-3 and TRBJ2-2, with D perhaps matching TRBD2 (5 bases). CDR3 size: 13 residues. The V and J ends lost 3 bases and 8 bases respectively, with 10 bases between them. Germline V CDR1 and CDR2: SGHNT, YENEEA. CDR3 region: CASSFQEAGELFF. CDR3 DNA: TGTGCCAGCAGCTTCCAGGAGGCTGGGGAGCTGTTTTTT.

The J gene is TRBJ1-5, the V gene TRBV20-1; tentative D call: TRBD1 (6 bases). Trimming cost V 7 bases and J 2 bases, with 9 bases left between them. CDR1 is DFQATT, CDR2 SNEGSKA, per germline (reference sequence). CDR3 size: 12 residues. CDR3 in DNA: TGCAGTGGCCGACAGGGCAATCAGCCCCAGCATTTT. Translation: CSGRQGNQPQHF.

The rearrangement links TRBV6-2 or TRBV6-3 to TRBJ1-3; maybe TRBD1 (6 bases). Germline V lookup: CDR1 MNHEY, CDR2 SVGEGT. This CDR3 contains 17 residues. The V end was cut by 7 bases, the J end by 2 bases, with 21 bases between. As DNA, the CDR3 is TGTGCCAGCACCCCCGGGACAATCGGAGCTGCTGGAAACACCATATATTTT. Translation gives CASTPGTIGAAGNTIYF.

The chain employs TRBV13 and TRBJ2-5; weak D call: TRBD2 (5 bases). Germline V gives CDR1 PRHDT, CDR2 FYEKMQ (reference sequence). This CDR3 has 15 residues. V was shortened by 2 bases and J by 5 bases, with 15 bases between the two germline ends. The CDR3 spells CASSLRARVGETQYF. In DNA form, the CDR3 reads TGTGCCAGCAGCTTACGAGCGCGGGTGGGGGAGACCCAGTACTTC.

This clonotype has more than one count but fewer than ten. This rearrangement joins TRBV6-1 to TRBJ1-4; D call uncertain. There are 15 residues in the CDR3. The germline gives CDR1 MNHNS, CDR2 SASEGT. V lost 6 bases to trimming and J lost 0 bases, with 11 bases between them. CDR3 sequence reads: CASRSGPATNEKLFF. In DNA form, the CDR3 reads TGTGCCAGCAGGTCAGGACCTGCAACTAATGAAAAACTGTTTTTT.

In this sample, this clonotype turned up a few times. J is TRBJ1-6 and V is TRBV28; possibly TRBD1 for D (6 bases). The CDR3 is 16 amino acids. V dropped 3 bases and J dropped 10 bases, with 19 bases sitting between them. Germline V gives CDR1 MDHEN, CDR2 SYDVKM. The CDR3 sequence is CASSFISGQGSSPLHF. Here the CDR3 DNA reads TGTGCCAGCAGTTTTATTTCTGGGCAGGGGAGCTCACCCCTCCACTTT.

This clonotype has a handful of counts. The chain has TRBV7-9 and TRBJ2-7; 9 positions match TRBD2. This CDR3 contains 15 residues. Germline CDR1 reads SEHNR; CDR2 reads FQNEAQ (reference sequence). The J segment lost 3 bases and the V segment lost 1 base, leaving 4 bases of the junction unmatched. The chain's CDR3 is CASSLGLAANYEQYF. CDR3 in DNA: TGTGCCAGCAGCTTAGGACTAGCGGCAAACTACGAGCAGTACTTC.

This clonotype was counted ten times or more. J is TRBJ1-1 and V is TRBV6-1; weak D call: TRBD1 (6 bases). The CDR3 is 14 residues long. Germline V gene lookup returns CDR1 MNHNS and CDR2 SASEGT. V gave up 8 bases and J gave up 0 bases, with 13 bases separating them. The CDR3 region has the DNA TGTGCCAGCGTGGGGGCAGGGATGAACACTGAAGCTTTCTTT. Its translation is CASVGAGMNTEAFF.

There are a few counts of this clonotype. V and J are TRBV30 and TRBJ1-1; D ambiguous. The germline CDR1 and CDR2 sequences are GTSNPN and SVGIG (reference sequence). This CDR3 has 11 amino acids. Between the trimmed V and J ends, which lost 8 bases and 5 bases, there was a span of 12 bases. Here the CDR3 reads CARSQGTEAFF. The CDR3 region has the DNA TGTGCCCGTTCCCAAGGAACTGAAGCTTTCTTT.

In the case of this clonotype: At one end the junction does not follow the germline gene, possibly because of a read error. The chain joins TRBV7-9 to TRBJ1-2; no clear D gene. CDR3 length: 15 amino acids. CDR1 and CDR2 (germline): SEHNR, FQNEAQ (reference sequence). The CDR3 protein is CASSLGSQPAYGYTF. In DNA form, the CDR3 reads TGTGCCAGCAGCTTAGGTTCGCAGCCCGCCTATGGTTACACCTTC.

V is TRBV6-9 and J is TRBJ1-5; D ambiguous. Germline lookup yields CDR1 MNHGY and CDR2 SVAAGI. The CDR3 sequence is 15 residues long. The V and J ends lost 3 bases and 4 bases respectively, with 13 bases between them. The CDR3 loop reads CASSYGFGGNQPQHF. In nucleotides, the CDR3 is TGTGCCAGCAGTTACGGGTTTGGCGGGAATCAGCCCCAGCATTTT.

This clonotype was recorded only once. The chain employs TRBV11-2 and TRBJ2-7; TRBD2 matches at 9 bases. Trimming took 1 base from V and 0 from J; bases not matched to a gene: 13. The CDR3 consists of 19 residues. Germline V gene lookup returns CDR1 SGHAT and CDR2 FQNNGV. This chain's CDR3 is CASSLGGGRALRSSYEQYF. CDR3 nucleotide sequence: TGTGCCAGCAGCTTAGGGGGCGGGAGGGCCCTCAGGAGCTCCTACGAGCAGTACTTC.

V usage is TRBV12-3 or TRBV12-4 and J usage is TRBJ2-7; 8 bases align to TRBD2. Germline trimming cut 6 bases from V and 2 bases from J; bases unmatched to any gene: 9. The CDR3 has 15 amino acids. CDR3 loop: CASSIGREAPYEQYF. The CDR3 nucleotides read TGTGCCAGCAGCATAGGGCGGGAGGCCCCCTACGAGCAGTACTTC.

This sequence joins TRBV28 and TRBJ1-5, with TRBD1 as a possible D gene (5 bases). From germline, CDR1 is MDHEN and CDR2 SYDVKM. V lost 6 bases, J lost 1 base, and 13 bases lay in between. CDR3 length: 15 residues. This chain's CDR3 is CASRTGGGSNQPQHF. For the CDR3, the DNA is TGTGCCAGCAGGACCGGGGGGGGGAGCAATCAGCCCCAGCATTTT.

This clonotype appeared many times. The chain recombines TRBV28 with TRBJ1-1, with TRBD1 identical over 10 bases. CDR3 length: 18 amino acids. In germline, CDR1 is MDHEN, CDR2 SYDVKM. With 3 bases clipped from V and 1 base from J, the junction kept 11 bases outside the gene matches. CDR3 DNA sequence: TGTGCCAGCAGTTTTTGGGGGGACAGGGGCGAGGGGAACACTGAAGCTTTCTTT. Its translation is CASSFWGDRGEGNTEAFF. The whole variable domain, remainder taken from reference TRBV28 and TRBJ1-1, is DVKVTQSSRYLVKRTGEKVFLECVQDMDHENMFWYRQDPGLGLRLIYFSYDVKMKEKGDIPEGYSVSREKKERFSLILESASTNQTSMYLCASSFWGDRGEGNTEAFFGQGTRLTVV.

The chain links TRBV19 to TRBJ1-1; 7 bases are a match to TRBD1. The CDR3 runs 14 residues. V dropped 7 bases and J dropped 4; count of bases not matched to a gene: 9. The germline V gene encodes CDR1 LNHDA and CDR2 SQIVND (reference sequence). The CDR3 reads CASTTGRGFTEAFF. DNA of the CDR3: TGTGCCAGTACCACGGGCAGGGGGTTCACTGAAGCTTTCTTT.

The V and J genes are TRBV30 and TRBJ1-2; D unclear. Germline V gene data show CDR1 as GTSNPN and CDR2 as SVGIG (reference sequence). The CDR3 loop spans 11 amino acids. V lost 0 bases and J lost 4, with 3 bases in between. CDR3 DNA sequence: TGTGCCTGGAGTGTACGCTATGGCTACACCTTC. Translation: CAWSVRYGYTF.

The chain has TRBV10-3 and TRBJ1-1; no clear D gene. Germline values: CDR1 ENHRY, CDR2 SYGVKD. V was clipped by 7 bases and J by 2 bases, with 5 bases between them. The CDR3 covers 11 residues. The CDR3 DNA reads TGTGCCATCACCAGCAACACTGAAGCTTTCTTT. The encoded protein is CAITSNTEAFF.